The 18 T cell receptor beta chains below come from one sample, sequenced in a study of cytomegalovirus exposure and HLA in healthy donors. 60 Vbeta and 13 Jbeta primers were used in PCR. Sequenced by immunoSEQ multiplex PCR; TCRdb stores in-frame clones only, minus some. The repertoire holds more than 200,000 clones, with roughly 80% as singletons. Sequenced: PBMCs. The source is a man aged 35 to 55 in good health and CMV-seropositive.

This clone was counted only a few times. J is TRBJ2-1 and V is TRBV29-1; D is possibly TRBD1 (7 bases). There are 15 residues in the CDR3. The V gene's germline CDR1 is SQVTM and CDR2 ANQGSEA. Between the trimmed V and J ends, which lost 3 bases and 4 bases, there was a span of 16 bases. In nucleotides, the CDR3 is TGCAGCGTTGACGGGACAGTTAGCGGATACAATGAGCAGTTCTTC. Amino acids: CSVDGTVSGYNEQFF.

This clone came up a few times. The CDR3 reads CASSLPFQGSTEAFF. In DNA, the CDR3 is TGCGCCAGCAGCTTACCGTTTCAGGGTTCGACTGAAGCTTTCTTT. This chain links TRBV5-1 with TRBJ1-1; a possible D gene is TRBD1 (5 bases). V shed 2 bases and J shed 5 bases, with 16 bases lying between them. The CDR3 spans 15 residues. Germline V lookup: CDR1 SGHRS, CDR2 YFSETQ.

The chain couples TRBV6-1 to TRBJ1-2; 8 bases are a match to TRBD1. In germline, CDR1 is MNHNS, CDR2 SASEGT. The CDR3 is 14 amino acids. Trimming at V came to 5 bases and at J to 2 bases, leaving 4 bases not matched to a gene. This CDR3 is CASSSDRANYGYTF. CDR3 in DNA: TGTGCCAGCAGTTCGGACAGGGCAAACTATGGCTACACCTTC.

This clone was seen only once. This rearrangement joins TRBV7-9 to TRBJ2-1; TRBD2 agrees at 10 bases. The CDR3 runs to 15 residues. Germline assignment: CDR1 SEHNR and CDR2 FQNEAQ (reference sequence). J lost 7 bases, V lost 3 bases, and 6 bases had no gene match. CDR3 residues: CASSFDSGRRNEQFF. The CDR3 coding sequence is TGTGCCAGCAGCTTTGATAGCGGGAGGCGAAATGAGCAGTTCTTC.

The rearrangement joins TRBV10-2 to TRBJ2-7; D is uncertain. Germline V gene lookup returns CDR1 WSHSY and CDR2 SAAADI. V was shortened by 5 bases and J by 7 bases, with 12 bases between the two germline ends. This CDR3 has 12 amino acids. CDR3 nucleotides: TGCGCCAGCAGTCTCTGGGCCGAGGAGCAGTACTTC. It is translated as CASSLWAEEQYF.

The chain links TRBV5-1 to TRBJ2-1, with 12 bases matching TRBD2. The CDR3 covers 18 residues. Trimming cost V 3 bases and J 5 bases; bases outside gene matches: 12. The V gene's germline CDR1 is SGHRS and CDR2 YFSETQ. CDR3 region: CASSWGLAGGPEHNEQFF. The CDR3 DNA sequence: TGCGCCAGCAGCTGGGGGCTAGCGGGAGGGCCGGAGCACAATGAGCAGTTCTTC.

The chain joins TRBV7-2 to TRBJ2-1, with TRBD2 matching 14 bases. J was trimmed by 6 bases and V by 5 bases; bases with no gene match: 6. The CDR3 spans 16 residues. Germline V gene lookup returns CDR1 SGHTA and CDR2 FQGNSA. CDR3 nucleotides: TGTGCCAGCAGCACTCCGGGACTAGCGGGAGTCAATGAGCAGTTCTTC. It yields the protein CASSTPGLAGVNEQFF.

The rearrangement joins TRBV2 to TRBJ1-1; D might be TRBD1 (6 bases). V was clipped by 7 bases and J by 4 bases, with 19 bases between them. Germline CDR1 reads SNHLY; CDR2 reads FYNNEI. This CDR3 has 15 amino acids. For the CDR3, the DNA is TGTGCCAGCATCCTACTTCTCGGGGGGCTCACTGAAGCTTTCTTT. It codes for CASILLLGGLTEAFF. The complete variable domain, with remaining parts taken from reference TRBV2 and TRBJ1-1, reads EPEVTQTPSHQVTQMGQEVILRCVPISNHLYFYWYRQILGQKVEFLVSFYNNEISEKSEIFDDQFSVERPDGSNFTLKIRSTKLEDSAMYFCASILLLGGLTEAFFGQGTRLTVV.

The chain joins TRBV30 to TRBJ2-7; 8 bases agree with TRBD2. The germline V gene has CDR1 GTSNPN and CDR2 SVGIG (reference sequence). The CDR3 is 14 amino acids. V trimming: 2 bases; J trimming: 5 bases; junction bases outside the gene matches: 8. The CDR3 sequence is CAWSTGTGGNEQYF. DNA of the CDR3: TGTGCCTGGAGTACCGGGACGGGGGGGAACGAGCAGTACTTC.

This clone has only a few counts. The V and J genes are TRBV5-1 and TRBJ2-3; no clear D. The CDR3 loop spans 14 amino acids. CDR1 SGHRS and CDR2 YFSETQ come from the germline V gene. Trimming pared 3 bases from V and 1 base from J, leaving 9 bases between. The CDR3 here is CASSSRMGTDTQYF. The CDR3, as DNA: TGCGCCAGCAGCTCTAGAATGGGCACAGATACGCAGTATTTT.

This rearrangement joins TRBV5-5 to TRBJ1-2; D is possibly TRBD1 (5 bases). Looked up from germline, CDR1 is SGHKS and CDR2 is YYEKEE (reference sequence). The V and J ends lost 2 bases and 6 bases respectively, with 14 bases between them. This CDR3 has 14 amino acids. The CDR3 is CASSFGGGWNGYTF. CDR3 nucleotide sequence: TGTGCCAGCAGCTTTGGGGGGGGATGGAATGGCTACACCTTC.

The genes are TRBV30 and TRBJ2-1, with D maybe TRBD2 (6 bases). V lost 2 bases and J lost 1, with 15 bases in between. This CDR3 region has 16 residues. Germline loops: CDR1 GTSNPN, CDR2 SVGIG (reference sequence). The DNA of the CDR3 is TGTGCCTGGAGTAAACCCCTAGCGCCGTCCTACAATGAGCAGTTCTTC. Protein: CAWSKPLAPSYNEQFF.

This clone has a handful of counts. CDR3 loop: CASRITSNSYNEQFF. CDR3 nucleotide sequence: TGTGCCAGCAGGATCACTAGCAACTCCTACAATGAGCAGTTCTTC. J is TRBJ2-1 and V is TRBV27; tentative D call: TRBD2 (6 bases). Germline V gene data show CDR1 as MNHEY and CDR2 as SMNVEV (reference sequence). The CDR3 runs 15 residues. V lost 6 bases and J lost 0, with 12 bases in between.

This sequence joins TRBV5-4 and TRBJ2-1; 10 bases map to TRBD2. This CDR3 contains 16 residues. Germline CDR1 is SGHNT and CDR2 is YYREEE (reference sequence). V gave up 6 bases and J gave up 5 bases; unmatched junction bases: 11. CDR3 coding DNA: TGTGCCAGCACCTGGTCTAGCGGGAGTGTTGACAATGAGCAGTTCTTC. Its translation: CASTWSSGSVDNEQFF.

The V and J genes are TRBV27 and TRBJ2-3; 9 bases match TRBD2. The V gene's germline CDR1 is MNHEY and CDR2 SMNVEV (reference sequence). V trimming: 3 bases; J trimming: 0 bases; junction bases outside the gene matches: 13. This CDR3 comprises 19 residues. In DNA form, the CDR3 reads TGTGCCAGCAGTTTTATGGCGGGAGGGCCGGGCTATAGCACAGATACGCAGTATTTT. Translating gives CASSFMAGGPGYSTDTQYF.

This clone was picked up one time. The chain combines TRBV19 with TRBJ1-4, with D perhaps TRBD1 (6 bases). Germline lookup yields CDR1 LNHDA and CDR2 SQIVND (reference sequence). CDR3 length: 15 amino acids. Between the trimmed V and J ends, which lost 5 bases and 8 bases, there was a span of 18 bases. CDR3: CASSPPQDRHEKLFF. CDR3 bases: TGTGCCAGTAGTCCTCCACAGGACAGACACGAAAAACTGTTTTTT.

The CDR3, as DNA: TGTGCCAGCAGCTTCGGGGGTTTGAATCAGCCCCAGCATTTT. Amino acid sequence: CASSFGGLNQPQHF. The chain links TRBV7-2 to TRBJ1-5, with D tentatively TRBD1 (5 bases). The CDR3 consists of 14 residues. CDR1 is SGHTA, CDR2 FQGNSA, per germline. V lost 3 bases to trimming and J lost 4 bases, with 10 bases between them.

V gene TRBV5-1 combines with J gene TRBJ1-4; no reliable D call. The CDR3 is made up of 13 amino acids. CDR1 SGHRS and CDR2 YFSETQ come from the germline V gene. V was shortened by 2 bases and J by 3 bases, with 5 bases between the two germline ends. The DNA of the CDR3 is TGCGCCAGCAGCTTAAAGCCTAATGAAAAACTGTTTTTT. The encoded protein is CASSLKPNEKLFF. Supplemented by reference TRBV5-1 and TRBJ1-4, the full variable domain reads KAGVTQTPRYLIKTRGQQVTLSCSPISGHRSVSWYQQTPGQGLQFLFEYFSETQRNKGNFPGRFSGRQFSNSRSEMNVSTLELGDSALYLCASSLKPNEKLFFGSGTQLSVL.